This T cell receptor (beta chain) was sequenced in a study of T cells after posttransplantation cyclophosphamide. Assay: immunoSEQ multiplex PCR; the TCRdb copy retains only in-frame clones and omits some. The specimen has some 40,000 clones, none found just once. In germline, CDR1 is LNHDA, CDR2 SQIVND (reference sequence). There are 14 residues in the CDR3. Germline trimming cut 3 bases from V and 4 bases from J; bases unmatched to any gene: 4. This clone occurred many times. The sequence was collected from a man younger than 45 in good health and a related stem cell transplant donor. The chain couples TRBV19 to TRBJ2-3; 7 positions agree with TRBD2. The sequenced material came from PBMCs. CDR3 region: CASSMTGGPDTQYF. The DNA for the CDR3 is TGTGCCAGTAGTATGACGGGGGGTCCAGATACGCAGTATTTT.